The rows below give T cell receptor beta chains drawn from one sample of a study of graft-versus-host responses after intestinal transplantation. Method: immunoSEQ multiplex PCR; TCRdb's copy keeps in-frame clones and lacks some. The sample consists of about 20,000 clones, over 90% of them appearing once. This sample comprised PBMCs, obtained 23 days after intestinal transplant. The receptor source for this set is a human patient who received an intestinal transplant, so some T cells may come from the graft donor. Both conserved end residues are part of each CDR3. The order of the fields is CDR3 DNA, CDR3 protein, D gene, clone size, J gene, V gene. D genes are given only for firm matches. A clone size is listed for some rows: how often the clone was seen (once, few, many), or a class if it is expanded.

TGTGCCAGCAGCGCAGAGGGGGATAGCAATCAGCCCCAGCATTTT	CASSAEGDSNQPQHF	-	-	TRBJ1-5	TRBV9
TGTGCCAAACCGGGACAGGGGAACACCGGGGAGCTGTTTTTT	CAKPGQGNTGELFF	TRBD1	-	TRBJ2-2	TRBV7-9
TGTGCCACCACCGGGGTCTATGGCTACACCTTC	CATTGVYGYTF	-	-	TRBJ1-2	TRBV6-5
TGCAGCGTTGAAGATGGAGATGAAAAACTGTTTTTT	CSVEDGDEKLFF	-	once	TRBJ1-4	TRBV29-1
TGTGCCACCAGCAGCGGACAGAACACTGAAGCTTTCTTT	CATSSGQNTEAFF	-	-	TRBJ1-1	TRBV15
TGTGCCAGCAGCATATTAGGGGGGAGGATATACGAGCAGTACTTC	CASSILGGRIYEQYF	-	once	TRBJ2-7	TRBV7-8
TGTGCCAGCAGCTCGACAGGGTCCTACGAGCAGTACTTC	CASSSTGSYEQYF	TRBD1	-	TRBJ2-7	TRBV27
TGTGCCAGCAGTTACGGGGGAGGGGGCACAGATACGCAGTATTTT	CASSYGGGGTDTQYF	TRBD2	-	TRBJ2-3	TRBV6-5
TGTGCCAGCAGTGAAGATGGCGGACTTACTGAAGCTTTCTTT	CASSEDGGLTEAFF	-	-	TRBJ1-1	TRBV6-5
TGTGCCAGCAGCGTAGAGAGACTAGCGGCCTACAATGAGCAGTTCTTC	CASSVERLAAYNEQFF	TRBD2	-	TRBJ2-1	TRBV9
TGTGCCAGCAGAACCCAACTAGCGGGTGCCTACGAGCAGTACTTC	CASRTQLAGAYEQYF	TRBD2	-	TRBJ2-7	TRBV6-1
TGTGCCAGCAGCTTACTAGCGGCCTACGAGCAGTACTTC	CASSLLAAYEQYF	TRBD2	-	TRBJ2-7	TRBV7-2
TGTGCCAGCAGTTTCAGGGGGCAGAGTGCCTACGAGCAGTACTTC	CASSFRGQSAYEQYF	TRBD1	once	TRBJ2-7	TRBV27
TGTGCCAGCAGCCCCAGCGGAGTGGGCGTCCGGGATACGCAGTATTTT	CASSPSGVGVRDTQYF	-	-	TRBJ2-3	TRBV7-3
TGTGCCTGGAGGAAACGGGGTTCCTACGAGCAGTACTTC	CAWRKRGSYEQYF	-	-	TRBJ2-7	TRBV30
TGTGCCAGCAGCCCAACAGGGTACCAAGAGACCCAGTACTTC	CASSPTGYQETQYF	-	-	TRBJ2-5	TRBV7-3
TGTGCCAGCAGCTTATCCGGGGACAGCTATGGCTACACCTTC	CASSLSGDSYGYTF	TRBD1	-	TRBJ1-2	TRBV7-9
TGCGCCAGCAGCCAAGCGGACAGATTGGGCTACGAGCAGTACTTC	CASSQADRLGYEQYF	-	-	TRBJ2-7	TRBV4-1
TGTGCCAGGGAACAGGGGGCCCACCTCTACGAGCAGTACTTC	CAREQGAHLYEQYF	TRBD1	-	TRBJ2-7	TRBV19
TGCAGCGTCCATACTTCTGGAAACACCATATATTTT	CSVHTSGNTIYF	-	-	TRBJ1-3	TRBV29-1
TGTGCCAGCAGTGATGCCCCCGTATCTGGAGAAAAACTGTTTTTT	CASSDAPVSGEKLFF	-	-	TRBJ1-4	TRBV6-1
TGTGCCAGCAGTTACGTCCAGGGGGGAACAGATACGCAGTATTTT	CASSYVQGGTDTQYF	-	-	TRBJ2-3	TRBV6-5
TGTGCCAGCAGTATAGGACAGATCGACAATGAGCAGTTCTTC	CASSIGQIDNEQFF	-	-	TRBJ2-1	TRBV27
TGTGCCAGCAGCCCGGGACACACTACCTACGAGCAGTACTTC	CASSPGHTTYEQYF	-	once	TRBJ2-7	TRBV2
TGTGCCAGCAGCCGCGCGGGACTAGCGGGAGGTGGCGAGCAGTACTTC	CASSRAGLAGGGEQYF	TRBD2	once	TRBJ2-7	TRBV14
TGTGCCAGCAGCGTACAGGGAACTGAAGCTTTCTTT	CASSVQGTEAFF	-	-	TRBJ1-1	TRBV9
TGTGCCAGCAGTGAAGGCATTTACGAGCAGTACTTC	CASSEGIYEQYF	-	-	TRBJ2-7	TRBV6-1
TGTGCCAGCAGTGAGGCAGGGGGTAATCAGCCCCAGCATTTT	CASSEAGGNQPQHF	TRBD1	-	TRBJ1-5	TRBV25-1
TGTGCCACCAGCAGAGGAGGACCGCTCCGGGACACCGGGGAGCTGTTTTTT	CATSRGGPLRDTGELFF	-	-	TRBJ2-2	TRBV15
TGTGCCAGCAGTCCGCCCCAGCGGGAGCCCTATGAGCAGTTCTTC	CASSPPQREPYEQFF	TRBD2	-	TRBJ2-1	TRBV6-5
TGTGCCAGCAGCTCCAACCCTGGCTACACCTTC	CASSSNPGYTF	-	once	TRBJ1-2	TRBV13